This TCR beta chain was found in a study of cytomegalovirus exposure and HLA in healthy donors. Donors counted as nominally healthy when sampled, yet unrecorded immune exposures were likely. This CDR3 comprises 12 residues. Germline V gives CDR1 GTSNPN, CDR2 SVGIG (reference sequence). Between the trimmed V and J ends, which lost 4 bases and 4 bases, there was a span of 10 bases. General study points: Within an earlier analysis, most TCR beta V segments proved productive either about 90% or about 30% of the time.

As regards this clone: Its antigen is currently unknown.

The PCR made use of 60 Vbeta and 13 Jbeta primers. The repertoire was sequenced with immunoSEQ multiplex PCR; TCRdb's copy has only in-frame clones and lacks some. The profile shows 95,000 to 150,000 clones, roughly 82% of them singletons. The sequence came from a woman aged 55-70 years in good health and CMV-seropositive. The chain combines TRBV30 with TRBJ1-2; D might be TRBD1 (6 bases). Sequencing was performed on PBMCs. CDR3 DNA: TGTGCCTGGAACCTACAGGGCTATGGCTACACCTTC. Residues: CAWNLQGYGYTF.